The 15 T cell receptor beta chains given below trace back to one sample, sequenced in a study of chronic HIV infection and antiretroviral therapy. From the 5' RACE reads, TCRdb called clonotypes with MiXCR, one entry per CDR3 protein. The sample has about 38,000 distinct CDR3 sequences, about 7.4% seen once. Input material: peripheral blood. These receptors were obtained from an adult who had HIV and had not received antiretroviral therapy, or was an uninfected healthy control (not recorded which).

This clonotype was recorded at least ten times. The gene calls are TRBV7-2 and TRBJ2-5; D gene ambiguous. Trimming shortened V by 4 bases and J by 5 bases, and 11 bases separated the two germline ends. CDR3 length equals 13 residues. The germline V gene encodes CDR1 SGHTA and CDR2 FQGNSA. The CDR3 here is CASSSRPGETQYF. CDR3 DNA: TGTGCCAGCAGCTCCCGGCCTGGGGAGACCCAGTACTTC.

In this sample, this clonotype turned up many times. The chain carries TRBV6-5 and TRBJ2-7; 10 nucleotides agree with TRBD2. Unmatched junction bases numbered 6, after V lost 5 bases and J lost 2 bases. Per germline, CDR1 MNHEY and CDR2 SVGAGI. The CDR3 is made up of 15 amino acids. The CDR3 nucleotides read TGTGCCAGCAGTCCACCGGGACTAGCGACCTACGAGCAGTACTTC. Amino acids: CASSPPGLATYEQYF.

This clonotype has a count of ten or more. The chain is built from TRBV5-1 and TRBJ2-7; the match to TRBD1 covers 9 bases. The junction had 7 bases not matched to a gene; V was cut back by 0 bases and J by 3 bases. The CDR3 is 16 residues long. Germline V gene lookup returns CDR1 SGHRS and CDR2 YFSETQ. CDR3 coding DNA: TGCGCCAGCAGCTTGGGGGGACAGGGTAGGGACTACGAGCAGTACTTC. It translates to CASSLGGQGRDYEQYF.

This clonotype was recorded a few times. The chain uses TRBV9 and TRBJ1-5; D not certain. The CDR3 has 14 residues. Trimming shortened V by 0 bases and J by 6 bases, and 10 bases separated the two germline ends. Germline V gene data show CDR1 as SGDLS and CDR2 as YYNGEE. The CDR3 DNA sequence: TGTGCCAGCAGCGTAGGTTCAGGTACTCAGCCCCAGCATTTT. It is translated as CASSVGSGTQPQHF.

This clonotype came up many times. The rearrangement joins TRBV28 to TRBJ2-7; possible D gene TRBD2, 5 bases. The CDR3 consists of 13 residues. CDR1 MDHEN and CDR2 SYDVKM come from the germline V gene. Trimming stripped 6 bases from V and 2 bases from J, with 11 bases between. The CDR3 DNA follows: TGTGCCAGCAGCGGCCGGGGTGCCTACGAGCAGTACTTC. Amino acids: CASSGRGAYEQYF.

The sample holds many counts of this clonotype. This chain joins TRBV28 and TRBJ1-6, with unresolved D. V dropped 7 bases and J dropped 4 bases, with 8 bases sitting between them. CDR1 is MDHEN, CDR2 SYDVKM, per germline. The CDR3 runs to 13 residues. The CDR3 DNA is TGTGCCAGCATTTCGGGGTATAATTCACCCCTCCACTTT. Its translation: CASISGYNSPLHF.

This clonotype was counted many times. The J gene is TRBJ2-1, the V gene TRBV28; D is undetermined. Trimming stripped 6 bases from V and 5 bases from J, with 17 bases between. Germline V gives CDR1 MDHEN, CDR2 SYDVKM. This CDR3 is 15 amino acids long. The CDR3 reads CASSFDIKGNNEQFF. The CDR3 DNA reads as TGTGCCAGCAGCTTCGACATTAAAGGAAACAATGAGCAGTTCTTC.

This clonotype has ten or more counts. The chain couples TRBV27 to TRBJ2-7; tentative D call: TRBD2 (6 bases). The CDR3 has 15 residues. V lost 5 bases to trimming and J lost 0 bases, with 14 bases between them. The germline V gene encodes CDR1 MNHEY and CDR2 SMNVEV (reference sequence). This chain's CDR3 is CASSRSGESSYEQYF. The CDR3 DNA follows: TGTGCCAGCAGTCGATCGGGAGAGAGCTCCTACGAGCAGTACTTC.

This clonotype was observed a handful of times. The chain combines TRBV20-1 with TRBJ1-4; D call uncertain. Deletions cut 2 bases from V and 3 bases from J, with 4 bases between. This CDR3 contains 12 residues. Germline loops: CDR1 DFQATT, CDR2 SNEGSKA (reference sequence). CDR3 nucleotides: TGCAGTGCTAGACGGCCTAATGAAAAACTGTTTTTT. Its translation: CSARRPNEKLFF.

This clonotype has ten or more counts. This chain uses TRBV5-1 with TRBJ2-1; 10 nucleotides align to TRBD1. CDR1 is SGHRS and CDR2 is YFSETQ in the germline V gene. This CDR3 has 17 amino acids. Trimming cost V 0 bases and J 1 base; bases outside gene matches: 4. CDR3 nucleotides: TGCGCCAGCAGCTTGGCCAGGGACAGGGGTTCCTACAATGAGCAGTTCTTC. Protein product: CASSLARDRGSYNEQFF.

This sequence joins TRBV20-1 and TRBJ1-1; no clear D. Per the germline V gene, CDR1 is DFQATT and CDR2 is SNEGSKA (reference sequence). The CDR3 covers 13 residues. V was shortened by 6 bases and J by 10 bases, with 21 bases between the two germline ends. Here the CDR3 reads CSAPDTYRNGAFF. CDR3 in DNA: TGCAGTGCACCTGACACTTACCGAAACGGAGCTTTCTTT.

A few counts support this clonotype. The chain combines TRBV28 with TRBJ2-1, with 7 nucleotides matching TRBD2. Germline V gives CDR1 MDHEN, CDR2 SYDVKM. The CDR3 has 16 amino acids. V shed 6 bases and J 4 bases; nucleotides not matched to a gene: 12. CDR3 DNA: TGTGCCAGCAGCCCCGCTCCGGCGGGAGCTTACAATGAGCAGTTCTTC. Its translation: CASSPAPAGAYNEQFF. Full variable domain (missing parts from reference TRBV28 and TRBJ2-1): DVKVTQSSRYLVKRTGEKVFLECVQDMDHENMFWYRQDPGLGLRLIYFSYDVKMKEKGDIPEGYSVSREKKERFSLILESASTNQTSMYLCASSPAPAGAYNEQFFGPGTRLTVL.

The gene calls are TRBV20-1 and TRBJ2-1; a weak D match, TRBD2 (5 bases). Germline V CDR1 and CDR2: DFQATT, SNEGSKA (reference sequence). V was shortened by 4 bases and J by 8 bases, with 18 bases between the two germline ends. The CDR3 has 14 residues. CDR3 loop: CSAITGSDGDEQFF. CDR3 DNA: TGCAGTGCTATTACCGGGTCCGACGGGGATGAGCAGTTCTTC.

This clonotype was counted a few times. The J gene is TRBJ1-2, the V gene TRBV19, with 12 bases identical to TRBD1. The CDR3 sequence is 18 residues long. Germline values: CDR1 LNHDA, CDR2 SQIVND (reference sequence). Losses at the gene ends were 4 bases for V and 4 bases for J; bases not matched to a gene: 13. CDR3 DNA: TGTGCCAGTAGTAACACCGGGACAGGGGGCCTGACTGGCTATGGCTACACCTTC. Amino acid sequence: CASSNTGTGGLTGYGYTF.

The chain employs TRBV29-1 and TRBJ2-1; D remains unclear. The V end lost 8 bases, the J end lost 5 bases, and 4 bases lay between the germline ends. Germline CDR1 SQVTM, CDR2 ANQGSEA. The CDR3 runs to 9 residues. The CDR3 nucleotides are TGCAGCTTCGACAATGAGCAGTTCTTC. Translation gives CSFDNEQFF.